This T cell receptor beta chain was recorded in a study of blood T cell repertoires in COVID-19. Deletions cut 7 bases from V and 2 bases from J, with 11 bases between. There are 13 residues in the CDR3. Germline CDR1 and CDR2: SNHLY and FYNNEI. Assay used: immunoSEQ multiplex PCR; TCRdb lists only in-frame clones, some missing. The sample gives more than 75,000 clones, around 88% of which show up once; about 4.8% is in the top ten. The sample comprised peripheral blood. The TCR sequence derives from a woman of 80 years or more with acute or convalescent COVID-19. This chain joins TRBV2 and TRBJ1-1, with D maybe TRBD1 (6 bases). CDR3 sequence (DNA): TGTGCCAGCACCAGGGGAACCAACACTGAAGCTTTCTTT. Translating it yields CASTRGTNTEAFF.